This T cell receptor beta chain was identified in a study of CD8 T cell repertoires and HIV-1 epitope variants. Across the whole study: Each of Twenty-five Gag and Nef epitope peptides stimulated a separate culture. 1M T cells were kept uncultured as a baseline.

Sequenced by immunoSEQ multiplex PCR; TCRdb stores in-frame clones only, minus some. The sample has roughly 100,000 clones, 70% to 75% seen once; the top ten hold about 26%. Germline CDR1 is MNHEY and CDR2 is SVGAGI. The trim removed 7 bases at V and 0 bases at J, leaving 4 bases unmatched. The CDR3 is 14 amino acids. The genes are TRBV6-5 and TRBJ2-3; 7 nucleotides align to TRBD1. The sequence was obtained from a male donor with HIV. Sequencing was done on a sample of uncultured baseline CD8+ T cells from peripheral blood mononuclear cells (PBMCs). The DNA of the CDR3 is TGTGCCAGCACCCGGACAGGCAGCACAGATACGCAGTATTTT. This translates into CASTRTGSTDTQYF.